Sequencing of this T cell receptor beta chain was carried out in a study of blood T cell repertoires in COVID-19 (dated by TCRdb to about 2020). For context, the study as a whole: The collaborator samples originated in the United States, Italy and Spain and spanned the acute and convalescent phases of COVID-19. The material from the prospective study consisted of cDNA or gDNA derived from T cells, B-cell-depleted T cells, or PBMCs. Subjects who had been exposed to COVID-19, were actively infected with it, or had recovered from it provided the deeply sampled blood TCRbeta repertoires that made up the dataset. The repertoires were made available in a free public database intended to serve as a resource for research on the immune response to SARS-CoV-2. Samples came from the ongoing ImmuneRACE study (first 160 participants) plus 1,254 subjects from 6 global collaborators. Nearly every sample came with metadata listing a de-identified subject ID, COVID-19 status, age in years and sex. Where available, HLA class I and class II types were taken from metadata supplied by the sample provider and were not determined by assay-based typing.

The CDR3 holds 15 amino acids from the cysteine to the phenylalanine. Of the read, only the CDR3 DNA is kept; its 45 bases are in frame from base 1. CDR1 and CDR2 were assigned from the germline V gene as MGHRA and YSYEKL. V and J are truncated by 2 bases and 1 base respectively, leaving an intervening sequence of 11 bases. Whole blood was collected in K2EDTA tubes by collaborating institutions according to the institutions' own protocols. For TCRbeta analysis, collaborators shipped samples in one of three forms: frozen whole blood, isolated PBMCs, or DNA extracted from either of those sample types. TCRbeta CDR3 regions were amplified from genomic DNA by means of the immunoSEQ Assay, a bias-controlled multiplex PCR. Per the source publication's procedure: The number of nucleated cells in each sample was estimated by amplification of reference gene primers within the assay. To quantify the absolute abundance of each unique TCRbeta CDR3 rearrangement, sequence reads were collapsed and filtered. For each sample, productive Simpson clonality was calculated as the square root of Simpson's diversity index across productive rearrangements. In TCRdb, the immuneACCESS table is reduced to in-frame sequences with V and J assigned. These tables do not hold every clone; where another copy was compared, an unresolved V gene accounts for under half, and the others remain unexplained. V and J calls and clone size are copied from that table; D and trimming were computed from the DNA. Recorded for this sample are some 89,000 clones; around 87% of them occurred a single time. Just over 15% of the sample belongs to the ten largest clones.

Beyond this particular receptor, the publication reports: Clinical and demographic metadata were provided uncurated, with the amount varying by source and participant.

To note about this clone: No cognate antigen has been identified for it. No much larger clonotype is one base removed from it; base qualities were not supplied.

This chain joins TRBV4-1 to TRBJ1-1, with the D gene not clear enough to name. Source material: peripheral blood. This clonotype was sampled from a human donor in a cohort sampled during active COVID-19. The DNA sequence reads TGCGCCAGCAGCCAAAGCCCGATTTCGAACACTGAAGCTTTCTTT. Its coded protein is CASSQSPISNTEAFF.